A selection of T cell receptor beta chains follows, all from one sample in a study of T-cell memory formation after mild COVID-19. MiXCR was run by TCRdb on the 5' RACE reads, yielding one entry per CDR3 protein. The table records a few hundred thousand distinct CDR3 sequences, around 30% of them present only once. Input material: PBMCs or a T cell subset sorted from them (not recorded which). These receptors were collected from an adult woman who had mild COVID-19 (a few samples of this study predate the infection). Cell type and time point are not known. The CDR3 runs from the conserved cysteine through the conserved F or W. Fields, in order: CDR3 length, J gene, clone size, V gene, D gene, CDR3 protein, CDR3 DNA. The D gene is left open where the match is weak. Size tells how often a clone was seen (once, few, many) or the class of an expanded clone, and some rows leave it out.

length: 18; J: TRBJ2-7; size: .; V: TRBV4-2; D: TRBD1; CDR3: CASSQERLGTADYYEQYF; DNA: TGTGCCAGCAGCCAAGAGCGGTTGGGGACAGCCGATTACTACGAGCAGTACTTC
length: 13; J: TRBJ2-7; size: few; V: TRBV19; D: .; CDR3: CASSPRGSYEQYF; DNA: TGTGCCAGTAGTCCCAGGGGTTCCTACGAGCAGTACTTC
length: 15; J: TRBJ2-4; size: few; V: TRBV20-1; D: .; CDR3: CSAGTKYGAKNIQYF; DNA: TGCAGTGCTGGGACCAAATACGGAGCCAAAAACATTCAGTACTTC
length: 16; J: TRBJ1-2; size: .; V: TRBV4-3; D: .; CDR3: CASSQKKLEGNYGYTF; DNA: TGCGCCAGCAGCCAAAAAAAATTGGAAGGGAACTATGGCTACACCTTC
length: 14; J: TRBJ2-5; size: .; V: TRBV5-1; D: .; CDR3: CASSYGLLQETQYF; DNA: TGCGCCAGCAGCTACGGACTGCTTCAAGAGACCCAGTACTTC
length: 16; J: TRBJ2-7; size: few; V: TRBV5-1; D: .; CDR3: CASSLPGAGDSYEQYF; DNA: TGCGCCAGCAGTCTCCCGGGCGCAGGAGACTCCTACGAGCAGTACTTC
length: 15; J: TRBJ1-2; size: .; V: TRBV4-1; D: TRBD1; CDR3: CASSQEKGAGYGYTF; DNA: TGCGCCAGCAGCCAAGAGAAGGGGGCAGGCTATGGCTACACCTTC
length: 15; J: TRBJ2-1; size: .; V: TRBV10-3; D: TRBD2; CDR3: CAIEAGLGPVNEQFF; DNA: TGTGCCATCGAAGCGGGACTAGGGCCCGTTAATGAGCAGTTCTTC
length: 12; J: TRBJ2-7; size: many; V: TRBV2; D: .; CDR3: CASMVAQDEQYF; DNA: TGTGCCAGCATGGTCGCCCAGGACGAGCAGTACTTC
length: 14; J: TRBJ2-5; size: .; V: TRBV7-2; D: TRBD2; CDR3: CASSLTSGKETQYF; DNA: TGTGCCAGCAGCTTAACTAGCGGTAAAGAGACCCAGTACTTC
length: 16; J: TRBJ1-5; size: .; V: TRBV27; D: .; CDR3: CASSLRGTHSNQPQHF; DNA: TGTGCCAGCAGTTTAAGGGGTACGCATAGCAATCAGCCCCAGCATTTT
length: 14; J: TRBJ1-5; size: few; V: TRBV2; D: .; CDR3: CASSYDKGNQPQHF; DNA: TGTGCCAGCAGTTATGACAAGGGCAATCAGCCCCAGCATTTT